The source of this T cell receptor (beta chain) is a study of shared clonotypes between healthy human individuals. CDR3 length equals 13 residues. Germline CDR1 and CDR2: SGHDT and YYEEEE. The germline V and J ends were trimmed by 4 bases and 5 bases, with 12 bases remaining between them. The method was immunoSEQ multiplex PCR; TCRdb's version includes in-frame clones alone and lacks a portion of them. The table records about 1.5 million clones, 95% to 99% of them present only once. This chain joins TRBV5-6 and TRBJ1-2; tentatively, D is TRBD1 (6 bases). This clonotype was obtained from a young man in good health. The specimen sequenced was naive CD4+ T cells sorted from blood. The subset is: CD45RA+ positively selected. CDR3: CASSPDRRYGYTF. The CDR3 coding sequence is TGTGCCAGCAGCCCCGACAGGAGGTATGGCTACACCTTC.